This TCR beta chain was profiled in a study of blood T cell repertoires in COVID-19. Study context: Italy, Spain and the United States were the sources of the convalescent and acute COVID-19 samples. PBMCs, B-cell-depleted T cells, or T cells were the source of the cDNA or gDNA that made up the material.

This CDR3 has 15 amino acids. V lost 0 bases to trimming and J lost 7 bases, with 13 bases between them. Germline-derived CDR1 and CDR2 are MNHEY and SVGEGT. Per the authors' pipeline: How many nucleated cells were present was estimated from reference gene primer amplification. Repertoires were generated with immunoSEQ multiplex PCR, while TCRdb's copy carries only in-frame clones and drops some. V, J and clone size reflect that table, while D and trimming were determined from the DNA. Among roughly 74,000 clones listed, roughly 88% were seen once. The source of this sequence is a woman over 75 with active or convalescent COVID-19. Sequencing was done on a sample of peripheral blood. The chain recombines TRBV6-2 or TRBV6-3 with TRBJ2-1, with D perhaps matching TRBD2 (6 bases). Written as DNA, the CDR3 is TGTGCCAGCAGTTACTCACCGGGAGATACAAATGAGCAGTTCTTC. Translating gives CASSYSPGDTNEQFF.